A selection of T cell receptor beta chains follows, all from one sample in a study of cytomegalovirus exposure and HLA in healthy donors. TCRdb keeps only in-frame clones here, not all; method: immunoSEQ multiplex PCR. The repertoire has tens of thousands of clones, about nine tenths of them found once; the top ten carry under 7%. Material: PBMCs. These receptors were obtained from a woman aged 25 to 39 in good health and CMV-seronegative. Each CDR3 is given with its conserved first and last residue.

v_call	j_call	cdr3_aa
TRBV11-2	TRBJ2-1	CASSLGLAGGRNEQFF
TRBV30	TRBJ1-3	CAWSTDSYAGNTIYF
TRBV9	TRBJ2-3	CASSVAGGGPRGGTDTQYF
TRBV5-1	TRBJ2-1	CASSLGVLGAGAPAVEQFF
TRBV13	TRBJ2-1	CASRATSGKNNEQFF
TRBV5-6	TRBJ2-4	CASSLGRKNIQYF
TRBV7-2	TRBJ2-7	CASSYRSGGSSYEQYF
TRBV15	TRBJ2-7	CATSRAPPGGYEQYF
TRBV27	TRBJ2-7	CASSSPVRGRDEQYF
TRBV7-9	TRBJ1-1	CASSERSSGTEAFF
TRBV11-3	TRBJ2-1	CASSQGVSSYNEQFF
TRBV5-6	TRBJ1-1	CASSLGQGAVVLNTEAFF
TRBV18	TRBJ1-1	CASSPNRDTEAFF
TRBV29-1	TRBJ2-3	CSVVNTYTDTQYF
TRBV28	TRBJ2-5	CASRLLAGTGTQYF
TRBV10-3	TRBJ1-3	CAISESQGWGNTIYF
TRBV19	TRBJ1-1	CASSTLEVGTEAFF
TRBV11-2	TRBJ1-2	CASSPGLTSYGYTF
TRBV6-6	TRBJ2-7	CASGSGGYEQYF
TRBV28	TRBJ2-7	CASSFPRGGTADEQYF
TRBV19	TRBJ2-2	CASSPGLYTGELFF
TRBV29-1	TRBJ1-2	CSVEDRRGYTF
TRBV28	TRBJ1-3	CASITGGATGNTIYF
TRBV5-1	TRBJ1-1	CASSLDRGALRNTEAFF
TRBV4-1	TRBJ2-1	CASSPLILAENNEQFF
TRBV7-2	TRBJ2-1	CASTPGGVEQFF
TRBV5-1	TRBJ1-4	CASSLEGTTNEKLFF
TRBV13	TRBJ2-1	CASSGRPGGLPREQFF
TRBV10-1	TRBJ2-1	CATQPTGKSSYNEQFF
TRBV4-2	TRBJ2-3	CASSQESGTTDTQYF
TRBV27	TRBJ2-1	CASSLSTGPEQFF
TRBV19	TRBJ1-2	CASSISGGFYGYTF
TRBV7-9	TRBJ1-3	CASSLEGAMGTIYF
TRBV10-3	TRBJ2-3	CATGAGPTTDTQYF
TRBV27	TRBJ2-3	CASSWTSGFTDTQYF
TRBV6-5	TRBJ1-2	CASSYYRGKGDYGYTF
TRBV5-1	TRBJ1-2	CASSLDQGAHGYTF
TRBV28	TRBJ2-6	CASSFGRRGSGANVLTF
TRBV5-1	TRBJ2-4	CASSLLQVGSIQYF
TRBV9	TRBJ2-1	CASSHTPEGLAYSEQFF
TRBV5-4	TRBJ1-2	CASSLGLISRNNYGYTF
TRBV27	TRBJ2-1	CASSSPAGWNEQFF
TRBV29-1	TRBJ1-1	CSVRTGGASEAFF
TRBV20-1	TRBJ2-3	CSAELGDTQYF
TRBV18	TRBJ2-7	CASSPWDSNYEQYF